This TCR beta chain comes out of a study of identical twins. As to this clonotype: Its antigen is unknown.

Study results and limitations: The conclusions drew on cross-sectional statistical analysis instead of tracking the same donors.

TCRdb ran MiXCR on the 5' RACE reads and lists one entry per CDR3 protein. The sample lists fewer than 450,000 distinct CDR3 sequences, approximately 8.8% occurring once. This CDR3 contains 13 residues. Germline trimming cut 5 bases from V and 11 bases from J; bases unmatched to any gene: 8. Germline V gene lookup returns CDR1 MNHEY and CDR2 SVGAGI. The V gene is TRBV6-5, the J gene TRBJ2-4, with TRBD1 matching over 8 bases. The TCR was taken from a woman aged 45 to 65 in good health. The sequenced material came from naive T cells sorted from blood. CDR3 DNA sequence: TGTGCCAGCAGTCTCACCGACAGGGGCCTTCAGTACTTC. Translated: CASSLTDRGLQYF.